These 3 T cell receptor beta chains originate from one sample sequenced in a study of cytomegalovirus exposure and HLA in healthy donors. The PCR employed 60 Vbeta primers together with 13 Jbeta primers. Data came from immunoSEQ multiplex PCR; TCRdb stores just in-frame clones and leaves some out. Among about 240,000 clones listed, around 78% were seen once. Sequenced sample: PBMCs. These receptors all come from a boy under 18 in good health and CMV-seronegative.

The rearrangement uses TRBV6-6 and TRBJ2-3, with 11 bases lining up with TRBD2. Trimming took 4 bases from V and 3 from J; bases not matched to a gene: 0. Per germline, CDR1 MNHNY and CDR2 SVGAGI (reference sequence). The CDR3 is made up of 14 amino acids. CDR3 sequence: CASSSSGGTDTQYF. CDR3 DNA sequence: TGTGCCAGCAGTTCTAGCGGGGGGACAGATACGCAGTATTTT.

This chain links TRBV30 with TRBJ2-7, with D uncertain. The V gene's germline CDR1 is GTSNPN and CDR2 SVGIG (reference sequence). The V end was cut by 5 bases, the J end by 3 bases, with 8 bases between. The CDR3 is made up of 11 amino acids. The CDR3, as DNA: TGTGCCTGGGGGCTTAGCTACGAGCAGTACTTC. This codes for CAWGLSYEQYF.

This sequence joins TRBV6-5 and TRBJ2-7, with D uncertain. The V and J ends lost 5 bases and 4 bases respectively, with 9 bases between them. Germline V lookup: CDR1 MNHEY, CDR2 SVGAGI. The CDR3 contains 12 residues. CDR3 protein: CASSATLYEQYF. DNA for the CDR3: TGTGCCAGCAGTGCGACTCTGTACGAGCAGTACTTC.